Following are 12 T cell receptor beta chains from one sample sequenced in a study of blood T cell repertoires in COVID-19. The assay was immunoSEQ multiplex PCR, and TCRdb's table has in-frame clones only and misses some. The data hold around 260,000 clones, with roughly 88% observed a single time. Sequenced material: peripheral blood. These receptors all stem from a human donor with COVID-19, enrolled during active disease. The donor label of this sample is uncertain.

The V and J genes are TRBV7-3 and TRBJ1-1, with 8 bases lining up with TRBD1. The CDR3 length is 15 residues. V was clipped by 4 bases and J by 0 bases; unmatched bases: 4. From germline, CDR1 is SGHTA and CDR2 FQGTGA. CDR3: CASSSTGALNTEAFF. The CDR3 DNA sequence: TGTGCCAGCAGCTCGACAGGGGCCCTGAACACTGAAGCTTTCTTT.

V gene TRBV19 combines with J gene TRBJ1-5; maybe TRBD1 (6 bases). Looked up from germline, CDR1 is LNHDA and CDR2 is SQIVND (reference sequence). The CDR3 length is 14 residues. V was cut by 6 bases and J by 5 bases, with 14 bases left in between. The CDR3 DNA follows: TGTGCCAGTAGCCGGGACACCCAGGATCAGCCCCAGCATTTT. This encodes CASSRDTQDQPQHF.

A note on this clone: The identical CDR3 is also encoded by other nucleotide sequences in the sample. J is TRBJ2-7 and V is TRBV18, with 14 bases matching TRBD2. Trimming removed 6 bases from V and 4 bases from J; junction bases left unmatched: 5. Germline assignment: CDR1 KGHSH and CDR2 LQKENI. The CDR3 runs 15 residues. The CDR3 loop is CASSPGTSGSYEQYF. CDR3 in DNA: TGTGCCAGCTCCCCCGGGACTAGCGGGAGTTACGAGCAGTACTTC.

The chain employs TRBV28 and TRBJ1-1; D perhaps matches TRBD1 (6 bases). V lost 6 bases to trimming and J lost 5 bases, with 16 bases between them. Germline assignment: CDR1 MDHEN and CDR2 SYDVKM. The CDR3 is 14 amino acids. The CDR3 spells CASSLEGRGTEAFF. In DNA, the CDR3 is TGTGCCAGCAGCCTCGAGGGCAGGGGTACTGAAGCTTTCTTT.

This clone occurred once. The chain combines TRBV29-1 with TRBJ2-1, with a tentative D call TRBD2 (6 bases). Germline V gene sequence: CDR1 SQVTM, CDR2 ANQGSEA. The V gene lost 3 bases and the J gene lost 5 bases, with 11 bases spanning the gap. This CDR3 has 13 residues. The CDR3 protein is CSVDLGGDNEQFF. The DNA of the CDR3 is TGCAGCGTTGATCTGGGGGGAGACAATGAGCAGTTCTTC.

The chain uses TRBV6-5 and TRBJ1-2; D uncertain. Deletions cut 0 bases from V and 3 bases from J, with 11 bases between. CDR3 size: 15 residues. CDR1 is MNHEY, CDR2 SVGAGI, per germline. For the CDR3, the DNA is TGTGCCAGCAGTTACTCGAACCGGGAGGACTATGGCTACACCTTC. It yields the protein CASSYSNREDYGYTF.

The chain joins TRBV24-1 to TRBJ2-2; 9 nucleotides align to TRBD2. The V gene's germline CDR1 is KGHDR and CDR2 SFDVKD. The junction had 9 bases not matched to a gene; V was cut back by 9 bases and J by 5 bases. This CDR3 is 15 amino acids long. CDR3 region: CATGDSGSRTGELFF. For the CDR3, the DNA is TGTGCCACCGGGGATAGCGGGAGTAGGACCGGGGAGCTGTTTTTT.

The chain links TRBV6-1 to TRBJ1-5; possibly TRBD1 for D (5 bases). Germline-derived CDR1 and CDR2 are MNHNS and SASEGT. This CDR3 is 17 amino acids long. V lost 2 bases and J lost 4, with 18 bases in between. The CDR3 spells CASSENPARVMNQPQHF. The CDR3 region has the DNA TGTGCCAGCAGTGAAAATCCGGCCAGGGTGATGAATCAGCCCCAGCATTTT.

This chain uses TRBV11-2 with TRBJ2-1; 11 bases align to TRBD2. Per the germline V gene, CDR1 is SGHAT and CDR2 is FQNNGV. CDR3 length equals 15 residues. J gave up 4 bases and V 6 bases, and 5 bases lay outside the gene matches. The chain's CDR3 is CASRVGLAGYNEQFF. In nucleotides, the CDR3 is TGTGCCAGCAGGGTAGGACTAGCGGGTTACAATGAGCAGTTCTTC.

This chain connects TRBV10-3 to TRBJ1-5, with TRBD1 as a possible D gene (5 bases). Germline CDR1 ENHRY, CDR2 SYGVKD. Trimming took off 3 bases at V and 5 bases at J, with 20 bases between the two ends. The CDR3 is 17 residues long. CDR3 loop: CAISEKSAAREDQPQHF. The DNA of the CDR3 is TGTGCCATCAGTGAAAAAAGCGCCGCCAGGGAGGATCAGCCCCAGCATTTT.

For the CDR3, the DNA is TGTGCCAGTAGGAGGATAGCGGGAGATACGCAGTATTTT. This gives the protein CASRRIAGDTQYF. This chain joins TRBV19 and TRBJ2-3; 7 bases map to TRBD2. Germline lookup yields CDR1 LNHDA and CDR2 SQIVND (reference sequence). The V and J ends lost 6 bases and 5 bases, in that order; junction bases with no gene match: 5. The CDR3 extends over 13 amino acids.

The V gene is TRBV6-5, the J gene TRBJ1-1; 9 nucleotides agree with TRBD1. This CDR3 comprises 14 residues. Trimming at V came to 7 bases and at J to 5 bases, leaving 8 bases not matched to a gene. The V gene's germline CDR1 is MNHEY and CDR2 SVGAGI. CDR3 sequence reads: CASNSDRGVTEAFF. The CDR3 bases are TGTGCCAGCAATTCGGACAGGGGAGTGACTGAAGCTTTCTTT.